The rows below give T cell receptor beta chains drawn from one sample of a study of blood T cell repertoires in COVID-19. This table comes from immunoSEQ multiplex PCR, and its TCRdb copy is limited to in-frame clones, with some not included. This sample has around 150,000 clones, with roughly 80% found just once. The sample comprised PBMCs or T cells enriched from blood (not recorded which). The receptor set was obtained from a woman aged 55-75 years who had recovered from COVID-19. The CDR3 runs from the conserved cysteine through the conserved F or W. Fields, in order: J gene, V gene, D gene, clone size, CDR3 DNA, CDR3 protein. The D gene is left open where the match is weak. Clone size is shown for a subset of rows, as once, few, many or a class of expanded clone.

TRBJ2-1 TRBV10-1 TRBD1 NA TGCGCCAGCAGTGACAGATTTCAGGGGGCCGCTTACAATGAGCAGTTCTTC CASSDRFQGAAYNEQFF
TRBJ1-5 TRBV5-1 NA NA TGCGCCAGCAGCGAGGGTAGCAATCAGCCCCAGCATTTT CASSEGSNQPQHF
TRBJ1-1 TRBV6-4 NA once TGTGCCAGCAGTGACACTTTCGAATCTGAAGCTTTCTTT CASSDTFESEAFF
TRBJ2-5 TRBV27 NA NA TGTGCCAGCAGATTAGAGTACCAAGAGACCCAGTACTTC CASRLEYQETQYF
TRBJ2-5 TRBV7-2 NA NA TGTGCCAGCAGCTTAGCCGCGACAAAAGGATGGGAGACCCAGTACTTC CASSLAATKGWETQYF
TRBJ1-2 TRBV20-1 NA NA TGCAGTGCTCAGACAGGTCAAGGCTACACCTTC CSAQTGQGYTF
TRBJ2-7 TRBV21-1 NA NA TGTGCCAGCAGCAAAGCCCGTGCAGGGGGCTTCTACGAGCAGTACTTC CASSKARAGGFYEQYF
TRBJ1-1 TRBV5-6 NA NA TGTGCCAGCAGTTATCAGGGGCGCATGAACACTGAAGCTTTCTTT CASSYQGRMNTEAFF
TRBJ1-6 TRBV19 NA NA TGTGCCAGTAATAACAGGGTGGATAATTCACCCCTCCACTTT CASNNRVDNSPLHF
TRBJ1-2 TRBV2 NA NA TGTGCCAGCAACTCGGCCAGGGACTACACCTTC CASNSARDYTF
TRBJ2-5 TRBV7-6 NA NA TGTGCCAGCAGTTCTCAAGAGACCCAGTACTTC CASSSQETQYF
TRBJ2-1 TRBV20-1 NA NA TGCAGTGCCGGGGAAGGACGCCAGATCTTC CSAGEGRQIF
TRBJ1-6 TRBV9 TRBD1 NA TGTGCCAGCAGCGAAACAGGGGGCGGATCACCCCTCCACTTT CASSETGGGSPLHF
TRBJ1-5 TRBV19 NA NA TGTGCCAGTAGTAGGGTAGGAGGGGGCAATCAGCCCCAGCATTTT CASSRVGGGNQPQHF
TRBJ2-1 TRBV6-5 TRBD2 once TGTGCCAGCAGACGGGGGGGGGCCAATGAGCAGTTCTTC CASRRGGANEQFF
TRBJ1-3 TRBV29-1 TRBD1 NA TGCAGCGTTGAAGGAGACAGGGGACGGGGAAACACCATATATTTT CSVEGDRGRGNTIYF
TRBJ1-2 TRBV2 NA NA TGTGCCAGCAGTGAAGCGCTTCGGGGGGGAGGCTACACCTTC CASSEALRGGGYTF
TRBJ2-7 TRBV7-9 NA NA TGTGCCAGCAGCTTAGCTCGGTATGAGCAGTACTTC CASSLARYEQYF
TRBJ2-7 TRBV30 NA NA TGTGCCTGGGGCGGGGCGGGCGAGCAGTACTTC CAWGGAGEQYF
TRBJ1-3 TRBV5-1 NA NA TGCGCCAGCAGCTACGGCGGAATCAGATCTGGAAACACCATATATTTT CASSYGGIRSGNTIYF
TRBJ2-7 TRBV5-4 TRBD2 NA TGTGCCAGCAGCTTGGGGGCGGGGGACTTCTACGAGCAGTACTTC CASSLGAGDFYEQYF
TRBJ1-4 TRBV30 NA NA TGTGCCTGGAGGTTACAGGGTGAGGGAAAACTGTTTTTT CAWRLQGEGKLFF
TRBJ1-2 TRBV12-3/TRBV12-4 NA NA TGTGCCAGCAGAACTACAGGGACCACAGGCTACACCTTC CASRTTGTTGYTF
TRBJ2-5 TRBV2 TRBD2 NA TGTGCCAGCAGTGAAACTAGCGGGGGGGCAAAGACCCAGTACTTC CASSETSGGAKTQYF
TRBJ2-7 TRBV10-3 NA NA TGTGCCATCACGGACAGCAATTCCCACTACGAGCAGTACTTC CAITDSNSHYEQYF
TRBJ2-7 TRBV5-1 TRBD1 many TGCGCCAGCCCCGGGACAGGGGCCCACGAGCAGTACTTC CASPGTGAHEQYF
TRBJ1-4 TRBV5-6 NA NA TGTGCCAGCAGCTTGGGCGGGTTAGGTGAAAAACTGTTTTTT CASSLGGLGEKLFF
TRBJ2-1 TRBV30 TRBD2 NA TGTGCCTGGAGTGTACTGGCGGGGGGATCCAATGAGCAGTTCTTC CAWSVLAGGSNEQFF
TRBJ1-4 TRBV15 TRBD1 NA TGTGCCACCAGCTTTGACAGGGTTCGGGAAAAACTGTTTTTT CATSFDRVREKLFF
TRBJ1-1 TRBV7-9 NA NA TGTGCCAGCAGCTTTCCTTCAGGGAACACTGAAGCTTTCTTT CASSFPSGNTEAFF
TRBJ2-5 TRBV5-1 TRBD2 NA TGCGCCAGCAGCTTGGGACTAGCGGGGTACCAAGAGACCCAGTACTTC CASSLGLAGYQETQYF
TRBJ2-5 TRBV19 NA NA TGTGCCAGTAGTATGACAGCCCAAGAGACCCAGTACTTC CASSMTAQETQYF
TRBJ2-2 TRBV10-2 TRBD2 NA TGCGCCACCCTAGGGACTAGCGGGGGGCTATCCGGGGAGCTGTTTTTT CATLGTSGGLSGELFF
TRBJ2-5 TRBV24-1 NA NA TGTGCCACCAGTGACAGGGTTAAAGAGACCCAGTACTTC CATSDRVKETQYF
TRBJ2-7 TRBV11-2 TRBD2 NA TGTGCCAGCAGCTCGGGACTAGGTGACTCCTACGAGCAGTACTTC CASSSGLGDSYEQYF
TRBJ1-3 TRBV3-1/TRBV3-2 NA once TGTGCCAGCAGCACAGCGGGTTGGCAGGTTGGAAACACCATATATTTT CASSTAGWQVGNTIYF
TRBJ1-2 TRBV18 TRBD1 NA TGTGCCAGCTCGCCGGGACAGGGGCCCGAGTATGGCTACACCTTC CASSPGQGPEYGYTF
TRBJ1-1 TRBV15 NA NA TGTGCCACCAGCAATCGGTGGGGCCTCACTGAAGCTTTCTTT CATSNRWGLTEAFF
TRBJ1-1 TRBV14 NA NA TGTGCCAGCAGCCAAGATATAGGACAGAAAGGGATGAACACTGAAGCTTTCTTT CASSQDIGQKGMNTEAFF
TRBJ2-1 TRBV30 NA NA TGTGCCTGGACTAGCGAATCCTACAATGAGCAGTTCTTC CAWTSESYNEQFF
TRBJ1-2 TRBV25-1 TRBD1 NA TGTGCCAGCAGTGAATCGAACAGGGGAAACTATGGCTACACCTTC CASSESNRGNYGYTF
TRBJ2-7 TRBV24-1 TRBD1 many TGTGCCACCGGGGCCGGGACAGGAAAAAACGAGCAGTACTTC CATGAGTGKNEQYF
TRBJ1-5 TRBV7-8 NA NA TGTGCCAGCAGCTTATTGGAGGGCAATCAGCCCCAGCATTTT CASSLLEGNQPQHF
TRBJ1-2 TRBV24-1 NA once TGTGCCACCAGTCAGGGGAACTATGGCTACACCTTC CATSQGNYGYTF